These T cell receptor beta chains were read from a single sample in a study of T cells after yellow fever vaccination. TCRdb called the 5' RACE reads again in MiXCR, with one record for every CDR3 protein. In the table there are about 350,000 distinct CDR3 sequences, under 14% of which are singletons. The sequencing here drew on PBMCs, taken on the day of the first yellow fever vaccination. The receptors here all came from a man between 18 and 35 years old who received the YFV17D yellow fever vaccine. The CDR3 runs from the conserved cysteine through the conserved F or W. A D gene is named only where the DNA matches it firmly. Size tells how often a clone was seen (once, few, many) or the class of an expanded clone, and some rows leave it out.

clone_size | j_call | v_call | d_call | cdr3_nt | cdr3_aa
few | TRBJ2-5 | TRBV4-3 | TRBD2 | TGCGCCAGCAGCCAAGACCGAAGCGGGGAGATACAAGAGACCCAGTACTTC | CASSQDRSGEIQETQYF
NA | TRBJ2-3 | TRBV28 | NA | TGTGCCAGCAGTTTCGCCAAACTCACAGATACGCAGTATTTT | CASSFAKLTDTQYF
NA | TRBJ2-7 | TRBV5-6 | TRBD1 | TGTGCCAGCAGCTTTACCCGGGACAGGGATACCCACGAGCAGTACTTC | CASSFTRDRDTHEQYF
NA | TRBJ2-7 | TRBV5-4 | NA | TGTGCCAGCAGCTTGTTTTCGATGAGGGAGCAGTACTTC | CASSLFSMREQYF
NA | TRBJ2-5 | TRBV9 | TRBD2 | TGTGCCAGCAGCACATTTAGCGGGGGGGTGTTGGAGACCCAGTACTTC | CASSTFSGGVLETQYF
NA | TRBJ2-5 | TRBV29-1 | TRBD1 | TGCAGCGTTCAACCCACAGGGGGCGGGCAGGGGTTACAAGAGACCCAGTACTTC | CSVQPTGGGQGLQETQYF
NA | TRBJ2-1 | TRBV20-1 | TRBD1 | TGCAGTGCGGGACAGGGAGGTGAGCAGTTCTTC | CSAGQGGEQFF
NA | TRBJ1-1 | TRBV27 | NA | TGTGCCAGCAGTTTATCCTTCGTTGGTAGGGGGTACACTGAAGCTTTCTTT | CASSLSFVGRGYTEAFF
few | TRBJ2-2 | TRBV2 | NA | TGTGCCAGCAGCGGGACTTCTACGAACACCGGGGAGCTGTTTTTT | CASSGTSTNTGELFF
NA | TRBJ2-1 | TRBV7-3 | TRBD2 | TGTGCCAGCAGCTTTCGGCGGGGGGCCAGTGAGCAGTTCTTC | CASSFRRGASEQFF
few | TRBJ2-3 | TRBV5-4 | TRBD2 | TGTGCCAGCAGCTCGCGGGGGGGACACAGGGTTACAGATACGCAGTATTTT | CASSSRGGHRVTDTQYF
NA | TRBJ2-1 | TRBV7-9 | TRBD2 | TGTGCCAGCAGCTTAGGTCTCGGGGGGTCGTACAATGAGCAGTTCTTC | CASSLGLGGSYNEQFF
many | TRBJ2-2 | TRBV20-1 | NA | TGCAGTGCTAGTCTCGGAGACACCGGGGAGCTGTTTTTT | CSASLGDTGELFF
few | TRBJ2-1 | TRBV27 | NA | TGTGCCAGCAGTTTCGGGGGAGGCGAGCAGTTCTTC | CASSFGGGEQFF
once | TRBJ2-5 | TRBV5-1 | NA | TGCGCCAGCACTGGGGAAGAGACCCAGTACTTC | CASTGEETQYF
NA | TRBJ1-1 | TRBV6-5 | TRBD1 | TGTGCCAGCAGTTTCCGGACAGGGGCCCAAACTGAAGCTTTCTTT | CASSFRTGAQTEAFF
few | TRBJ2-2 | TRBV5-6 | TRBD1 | TGTGCCAGCACCCGCGCCGGGACAGTGATCACCGGGGAGCTGTTTTTT | CASTRAGTVITGELFF
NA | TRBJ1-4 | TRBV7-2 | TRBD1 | TGTGCCAGCAGCGTACAGGGGTCTCATAATGAAAAACTGTTTTTT | CASSVQGSHNEKLFF
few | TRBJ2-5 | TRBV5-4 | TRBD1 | TGTGCCAGCAGTTGGGACAGGGGGCGCGTTGAGACCCAGTACTTC | CASSWDRGRVETQYF
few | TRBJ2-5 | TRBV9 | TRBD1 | TGTGCCAGCAGCCTCTCGGGACAGGGTGAACAAGAGACCCAGTACTTC | CASSLSGQGEQETQYF
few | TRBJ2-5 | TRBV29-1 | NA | TGCAGCGTGAGGGTCCAAGAGACCCAGTACTTC | CSVRVQETQYF
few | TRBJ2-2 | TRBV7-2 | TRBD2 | TGTGCCAGCAGCTACGGGGGGGCCAGTAGCGGGGAGCTGTTTTTT | CASSYGGASSGELFF
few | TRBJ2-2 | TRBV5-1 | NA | TGCGCCAGCAGCTTGGCAGGCCACACCGGGGAGCTGTTTTTT | CASSLAGHTGELFF
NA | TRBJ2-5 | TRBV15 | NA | TGTGCCACCAGCAGAGATGGGTTAGGAGGGACGAAGACCCAGTACTTC | CATSRDGLGGTKTQYF
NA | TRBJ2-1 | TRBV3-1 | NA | TGTGCCAGCAGCCTGACTGTGGGGCTGTCCTACAATGAGCAGTTCTTC | CASSLTVGLSYNEQFF
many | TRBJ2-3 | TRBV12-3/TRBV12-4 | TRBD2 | TGTGCCAGCAGTTCCCCAGCGGGGGGAGGAACAGATACGCAGTATTTT | CASSSPAGGGTDTQYF
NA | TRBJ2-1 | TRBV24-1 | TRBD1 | TGTGCCCCTCCGGACAGGGAATGGAATGAGCAGTTCTTC | CAPPDREWNEQFF
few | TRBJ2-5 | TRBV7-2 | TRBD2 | TGTGCCAGCAGCTTAGTCACTAGCGGGGGGCGAGAGACCCAGTACTTC | CASSLVTSGGRETQYF
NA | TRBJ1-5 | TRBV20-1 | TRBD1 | TGCAGTGCTGGATCCGGGACAGGGGGTCAGCCCCAGCATTTT | CSAGSGTGGQPQHF
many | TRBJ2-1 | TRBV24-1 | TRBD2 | TGTGCCACCAGTGATATTGGACTAGCGGGGGAATACAATGAGCAGTTCTTC | CATSDIGLAGEYNEQFF
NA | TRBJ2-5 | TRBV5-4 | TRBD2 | TGTGCCAGCAGTGTGGGACTAGCGGGGGGAGGGCGGGAGACCCAGTACTTC | CASSVGLAGGGRETQYF
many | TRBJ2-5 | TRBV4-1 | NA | TGCGCCAGCAGCCAAGATCGTAGACAAGAGACCCAGTACTTC | CASSQDRRQETQYF
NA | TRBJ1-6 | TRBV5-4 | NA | TGTGCCAGCAGCCTGGAGGACCACTATAATTCACCCCTCCACTTT | CASSLEDHYNSPLHF
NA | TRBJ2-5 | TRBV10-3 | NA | TGTGCCATCAGGAACAGGGACAACCAAGAGACCCCGTACTTC | CAIRNRDNQETPYF
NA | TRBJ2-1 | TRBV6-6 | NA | TGTGCCAGCAGCGGGACACCCCACAATGAGCAGTTCTTC | CASSGTPHNEQFF
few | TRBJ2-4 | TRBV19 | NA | TGTGCCAGTAGTATCGAGGACGGTAACATTCAGTACTTC | CASSIEDGNIQYF
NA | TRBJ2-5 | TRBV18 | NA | TGTGCCAGCTCACCAGGCCTAGAGCAAGAGACCCAGTACTTC | CASSPGLEQETQYF
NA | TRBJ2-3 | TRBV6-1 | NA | TGTGCCAGCAGGATTGGGGGCACAGATACGCAGTATTTT | CASRIGGTDTQYF
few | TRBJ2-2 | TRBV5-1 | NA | TGCGCCAGCAAGACCACCGCCGGCCCCGGGGAGCTGTTTTTT | CASKTTAGPGELFF
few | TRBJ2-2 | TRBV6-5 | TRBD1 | TGTGCCAGCAGTTACGGGGGACAGGGCTTAAACACCGGGGAGCTGTTTTTT | CASSYGGQGLNTGELFF
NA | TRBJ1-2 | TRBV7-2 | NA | TGTGCCAGCAGCCTTTCCGGGACGGCCTATGGCTACACCTTC | CASSLSGTAYGYTF
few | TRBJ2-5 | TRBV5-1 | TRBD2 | TGCGCCAGCAGCGAGACGACTAGCGGGGGGGCTCTCTACAAAGAGACCCAGTACTTC | CASSETTSGGALYKETQYF
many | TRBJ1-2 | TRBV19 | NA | TGTGCCAGTAAAGGGAATGGCTACACCTTC | CASKGNGYTF